These 32 T cell receptor beta chains were sequenced from one sample in a study of beta chain features in type 1 diabetes. General observations from the study: Researchers report that Type 1 diabetes patients had moderately but significantly shorter TCRB CDR3s across all four CD4+ subsets.

Expressed TCRB transcripts were sequenced after all isolated RNA was converted to cDNA. Profiling relied on immunoSEQ multiplex PCR, and the TCRdb table lists in-frame clones only, not all of them. The sample consists of some 370,000 clones, about 10% of them appearing once. These receptors' targets are unknown. Sequencing was performed on central memory CD4+ T cells from blood. The receptor source for this set is a man aged 25 to 40 with type 1 diabetes.

This clone was recorded at least ten times. V gene TRBV4-3 combines with J gene TRBJ1-4; D gene uncertain. CDR1 is LGHNA and CDR2 is YSLEER in the germline V gene. This CDR3 has 18 residues. The ends were cut back, 0 bases at V and 0 bases at J, with 14 bases in the middle. The CDR3 loop is CASSQELGGWATNEKLFF. CDR3 coding DNA: TGCGCCAGCAGCCAAGAATTGGGAGGGTGGGCAACTAATGAAAAACTGTTTTTT.

The rearrangement links TRBV9 to TRBJ2-5; possibly TRBD1 for D (6 bases). In germline, CDR1 is SGDLS, CDR2 YYNGEE. The CDR3 length is 14 residues. V was pared by 1 base and J by 2 bases, with 9 bases between. The CDR3 reads CASSVQQGQETQYF. The CDR3 DNA is TGTGCCAGCAGCGTACAACAGGGTCAAGAGACCCAGTACTTC.

Comments on this clone: The sample carries other DNA sequences with the same CDR3. CDR3 sequence reads: CASSLSSNQPQHF. The CDR3 bases are TGTGCCAGCAGCCTGAGTAGCAATCAGCCCCAGCATTTT. V is TRBV7-2 and J is TRBJ1-5; D not resolved. Germline-derived CDR1 and CDR2 are SGHTA and FQGNSA. Trimming removed 5 bases at V and 0 bases at J, with 5 bases between. The CDR3 contains 13 residues.

This clone was detected a few times. This may stem from a read error, because a much larger clone lies one nucleotide away. The CDR3, as DNA: TGTGCCAGCAGCCGAGGACAGTTCAATCAGCCCCAGCATTTT. Protein sequence: CASSRGQFNQPQHF. This chain links TRBV5-4 with TRBJ1-5; maybe TRBD1 (6 bases). The V and J ends lost 4 bases and 3 bases respectively, with 11 bases between them. Germline V gene sequence: CDR1 SGHNT, CDR2 YYREEE (reference sequence). The CDR3 spans 14 residues.

This rearrangement joins TRBV30 to TRBJ2-7, with a possible D match to TRBD2 (7 bases). This CDR3 has 14 residues. With 3 bases removed from V and 4 bases from J, the gap between germline ends came to 16 bases. Per germline, CDR1 GTSNPN and CDR2 SVGIG (reference sequence). CDR3 coding DNA: TGTGCCTGGAGCCGCCGGGGGGCTCAGTACGAGCAGTACTTC. Residues: CAWSRRGAQYEQYF.

This clone appeared a few times. V usage is TRBV21-1 and J usage is TRBJ1-2; the table calls TRBD1, which could not be checked here. TRBV21-1 is listed as a pseudogene. CDR3 length: 13 residues. CDR3 DNA: TGTGCCAGCCACAGTTGGGGCGACTATGGCTACACCTTC. As protein: CASHSWGDYGYTF.

The chain recombines TRBV7-3 with TRBJ2-5; no reliable D call. The germline V gene encodes CDR1 SGHTA and CDR2 FQGTGA. The germline V and J ends were trimmed by 8 bases and 0 bases, with 7 bases remaining between them. This CDR3 comprises 12 residues. DNA of the CDR3: TGTGCCAGCGCAAGAGACCAAGAGACCCAGTACTTC. Its protein is CASARDQETQYF.

The V gene is TRBV29-1, the J gene TRBJ1-1; possibly TRBD1 for D (6 bases). V was trimmed by 6 bases and J by 2 bases, leaving 16 bases between them. The CDR3 is 14 residues long. From germline, CDR1 is SQVTM and CDR2 ANQGSEA. The CDR3 loop reads CSVMNPGGNTEAFF. The DNA for the CDR3 is TGCAGCGTCATGAACCCGGGGGGCAACACTGAAGCTTTCTTT.

This clone was seen a few times. This rearrangement joins TRBV9 to TRBJ2-7; D is possibly TRBD1 or TRBD2 (5 bases each). The CDR3 has 15 residues. Germline values: CDR1 SGDLS, CDR2 YYNGEE. V was pared by 2 bases and J by 4 bases, with 16 bases between. In DNA, the CDR3 is TGTGCCAGCAGCGTGGGGACGACGGATGAATACGAGCAGTACTTC. Its translation: CASSVGTTDEYEQYF.

The rearrangement uses TRBV7-2 and TRBJ2-7, with D possibly matching TRBD1 (6 bases). The CDR3 consists of 17 residues. V was pared by 0 bases and J by 2 bases, with 17 bases between. CDR1 and CDR2 from the germline V gene are SGHTA and FQGNSA. The CDR3 DNA follows: TGTGCCAGCAGCTTAGCAGGGACAATCATCCTCCCCTACGAGCAGTACTTC. Translation gives CASSLAGTIILPYEQYF.

V usage is TRBV7-2 and J usage is TRBJ2-5; the D gene is possibly TRBD1 (6 bases). Per the germline V gene, CDR1 is SGHTA and CDR2 is FQGNSA. V lost 5 bases, J lost 5 bases, and 15 bases lay in between. This CDR3 contains 14 residues. The CDR3 protein is CASSPNREVETQYF. DNA for the CDR3: TGTGCCAGCAGCCCTAACAGGGAAGTGGAGACCCAGTACTTC.

This clone was seen a handful of times. The chain uses TRBV7-2 and TRBJ2-3; D remains unclear. This CDR3 is 14 amino acids long. Between the trimmed V and J ends, which lost 1 base and 6 bases, there was a span of 11 bases. Germline loops: CDR1 SGHTA, CDR2 FQGNSA. CDR3 nucleotides: TGTGCCAGCAGCTTAGACAACCCAGGCGATACGCAGTATTTT. Amino acids: CASSLDNPGDTQYF.

This clone was counted many times. The chain recombines TRBV27 with TRBJ2-7; D is possibly TRBD1 or TRBD2 (6 bases each). Germline loops: CDR1 MNHEY, CDR2 SMNVEV (reference sequence). The V gene lost 5 bases and the J gene lost 1 base, with 21 bases spanning the gap. This CDR3 is 17 amino acids long. The CDR3 sequence: CASSLSGYGTLSYEQYF. The CDR3 DNA sequence: TGTGCCAGCAGTCTCAGCGGGTACGGGACACTGTCCTACGAGCAGTACTTC.

V and J are TRBV27 and TRBJ1-1, with D uncertain. The germline V gene has CDR1 MNHEY and CDR2 SMNVEV (reference sequence). The V end lost 2 bases, the J end lost 2 bases, and 9 bases lay between the germline ends. CDR3 length equals 14 residues. CDR3 DNA: TGTGCCAGCAGTTTAAGGGATGGTAACACTGAAGCTTTCTTT. Protein: CASSLRDGNTEAFF.

This clone has more than one count but fewer than ten. J is TRBJ2-2 and V is TRBV7-7; D perhaps matches TRBD2 (5 bases). The ends were cut back, 11 bases at V and 1 base at J, with 14 bases in the middle. The germline V gene encodes CDR1 SSHAT and CDR2 FNYEAQ (reference sequence). The CDR3 length is 14 residues. CDR3 DNA: TGTGCCTCCGGGAAGGACGGGAACACCGGGGAGCTGTTTTTT. This encodes CASGKDGNTGELFF.

This clone was detected a few times. This chain joins TRBV5-6 and TRBJ2-5, with D hard to call. Germline lookup yields CDR1 SGHDT and CDR2 YYEEEE. The CDR3 runs to 11 residues. Trimming shortened V by 1 base and J by 5 bases, and 3 bases separated the two germline ends. In nucleotides, the CDR3 is TGTGCCAGCAGCTTGTTGGAGACCCAGTACTTC. Amino acid sequence: CASSLLETQYF.

CDR3 residues: CASSLTGDSTQYF. For the CDR3, the DNA is TGTGCCAGCAGCTTAACTGGGGACAGTACGCAGTATTTT. The chain employs TRBV7-2 and TRBJ2-3, with TRBD1 matching over 7 bases. CDR3 length: 13 residues. CDR1 is SGHTA and CDR2 is FQGNSA in the germline V gene. V trimming: 2 bases; J trimming: 8 bases; junction bases outside the gene matches: 4.

This chain joins TRBV10-3 and TRBJ2-7; D could derive from TRBD1 or TRBD2 (5 bases each). The CDR3 has 14 amino acids. The V end lost 4 bases, the J end lost 0 bases, and 10 bases lay between the germline ends. Per the germline V gene, CDR1 is ENHRY and CDR2 is SYGVKD. DNA of the CDR3: TGTGCCATCAGTGCTGGGGACGGCTCCTACGAGCAGTACTTC. This sequence encodes CAISAGDGSYEQYF.

The chain links TRBV5-6 to TRBJ1-1; no clear D. This CDR3 is 14 amino acids long. CDR1 is SGHDT and CDR2 is YYEEEE in the germline V gene. V was clipped by 2 bases and J by 6 bases, with 14 bases between them. This CDR3 is CASSFRDRASEAFF. DNA for the CDR3: TGTGCCAGCAGCTTTAGGGATAGGGCGTCTGAAGCTTTCTTT.

The gene calls are TRBV18 and TRBJ1-4; 7 nucleotides line up with TRBD1. Germline CDR1 and CDR2: KGHSH and LQKENI. The V segment lost 5 bases and the J segment 0 bases; nucleotides outside the gene matches: 6. This CDR3 is built from 16 residues. This CDR3 is CASSARQGSTNEKLFF. Written as DNA, the CDR3 is TGTGCCAGCTCAGCACGACAGGGCTCAACTAATGAAAAACTGTTTTTT.

This clone has a handful of counts. The rearrangement joins TRBV5-1 to TRBJ2-5, with no clear D. The CDR3 runs 13 residues. Germline V CDR1 and CDR2: SGHRS, YFSETQ. Trimming shortened V by 9 bases and J by 3 bases, and 15 bases separated the two germline ends. The CDR3 here is CATSVVGKETQYF. The CDR3 bases are TGCGCCACCTCGGTGGTGGGGAAAGAGACCCAGTACTTC. The full variable domain, in which reference TRBV5-1 and TRBJ2-5 provide the parts outside the CDR3, is KAGVTQTPRYLIKTRGQQVTLSCSPISGHRSVSWYQQTPGQGLQFLFEYFSETQRNKGNFPGRFSGRQFSNSRSEMNVSTLELGDSALYLCATSVVGKETQYFGPGTRLLVL.

Notes on this clone: The same CDR3 also results from other DNA sequences found in this sample. This sequence joins TRBV4-1 and TRBJ1-1, with TRBD1 matching 7 bases. The CDR3 length is 15 residues. The J segment lost 0 bases and the V segment lost 3 bases, leaving 4 bases of the junction unmatched. The germline V gene has CDR1 MGHRA and CDR2 YSYEKL. CDR3 region: CASSQETGLNTEAFF. In DNA, the CDR3 is TGCGCCAGCAGCCAGGAGACAGGGCTGAACACTGAAGCTTTCTTT.

This chain connects TRBV19 to TRBJ2-5; no clear D gene. The V end lost 5 bases, the J end lost 0 bases, and 10 bases lay between the germline ends. Germline CDR1 reads LNHDA; CDR2 reads SQIVND (reference sequence). This CDR3 comprises 14 residues. This CDR3 reads CASSLRPHQETQYF. Here the CDR3 DNA reads TGTGCCAGTAGTCTAAGGCCTCACCAAGAGACCCAGTACTTC.

This clone turned up a few times. A read error may account for a junction end that differs from germline. The chain has TRBV28 and TRBJ2-7; perhaps D is TRBD1 or TRBD2 (6 bases each). This CDR3 contains 14 residues. Germline lookup yields CDR1 MDHEN and CDR2 SYDVKM. The CDR3 nucleotides read TGTGCCAGCACTTTAAGGGGGGCCCGCTACGAGCAGTACTTC. Its protein is CASTLRGARYEQYF.

This clone turned up a few times. The CDR3 protein is CASSQVLAGTGRGQPQHF. The CDR3 DNA follows: TGCGCCAGCAGCCAAGTCCTTGCCGGGACAGGTCGGGGACAGCCCCAGCATTTT. This chain joins TRBV4-3 and TRBJ1-5; 8 bases match TRBD1. Germline CDR1 reads LGHNA; CDR2 reads YSLEER. The length of the CDR3 is 18 residues. J gave up 7 bases and V 1 base, and 15 bases lay outside the gene matches.

This clone was observed a handful of times. The chain joins TRBV6-6 to TRBJ2-5; D is ambiguous. Germline V gives CDR1 MNHNY, CDR2 SVGAGI (reference sequence). This CDR3 comprises 15 residues. V shed 2 bases and J shed 0 bases, with 10 bases lying between them. The CDR3 sequence: CASSYGVDDQETQYF. In nucleotides, the CDR3 is TGTGCCAGCAGTTACGGGGTCGATGACCAAGAGACCCAGTACTTC.

CDR3 protein: CASRDRTGAGELFF. The DNA of the CDR3 is TGTGCCAGCAGGGATAGGACAGGGGCCGGGGAGCTGTTTTTT. The V call is TRBV7-2, the J call TRBJ2-2; 9 bases match TRBD1. Per germline, CDR1 SGHTA and CDR2 FQGNSA. The CDR3 extends over 14 amino acids. V was clipped by 6 bases and J by 6 bases; unmatched bases: 5.

The sample holds a few counts of this clone. This chain uses TRBV28 with TRBJ2-7; D assignment may be TRBD1 or TRBD2 (5 bases each). The V and J ends lost 7 bases and 3 bases respectively, with 16 bases between them. Germline V gene lookup returns CDR1 MDHEN and CDR2 SYDVKM. The CDR3 is made up of 14 amino acids. Here the CDR3 reads CASTLGGRNYEQYF. CDR3 nucleotides: TGTGCCAGCACCCTTGGGGGACGCAACTACGAGCAGTACTTC.

This clone was seen a few times. The chain has TRBV5-4 and TRBJ2-2, with D possibly TRBD2 on 7 matching bases. The CDR3 loop spans 15 amino acids. Germline values: CDR1 SGHNT, CDR2 YYREEE (reference sequence). Trimming shortened V by 7 bases and J by 3 bases, and 16 bases separated the two germline ends. The CDR3 DNA is TGTGCCAGCGGAGGGGGAGGGCCCGACACCGGGGAGCTGTTTTTT. It encodes CASGGGGPDTGELFF.

This clone was found a few times. At one boundary the junction diverges from the germline segment, which might be a read error. This chain connects TRBV20-1 to TRBJ2-5; 7 bases line up with TRBD1. Germline loops: CDR1 DFQATT, CDR2 SNEGSKA (reference sequence). CDR3 size: 11 residues. This chain's CDR3 is CSSRQGVFQYF. In DNA, the CDR3 is TGCAGTTCTAGACAGGGAGTTTTCCAGTACTTC.

The gene calls are TRBV5-1 and TRBJ1-4, with no clear D. V lost 1 base to trimming and J lost 3 bases, with 7 bases between them. The CDR3 runs to 14 residues. CDR1 is SGHRS, CDR2 YFSETQ, per germline. CDR3 nucleotide sequence: TGCGCCAGCAGCTTGATCGGGGCTAATGAAAAACTGTTTTTT. This sequence encodes CASSLIGANEKLFF.

This chain connects TRBV11-3 to TRBJ2-5; TRBD2 is a possible D gene (5 bases). Germline assignment: CDR1 SGHNT and CDR2 YENEEA. CDR3 length: 14 residues. V was cut by 2 bases and J by 9 bases, with 16 bases left in between. The CDR3 spells CASSLYGEGKAQYF. As DNA, the CDR3 is TGTGCCAGCAGCTTATATGGAGAGGGCAAGGCCCAGTACTTC.